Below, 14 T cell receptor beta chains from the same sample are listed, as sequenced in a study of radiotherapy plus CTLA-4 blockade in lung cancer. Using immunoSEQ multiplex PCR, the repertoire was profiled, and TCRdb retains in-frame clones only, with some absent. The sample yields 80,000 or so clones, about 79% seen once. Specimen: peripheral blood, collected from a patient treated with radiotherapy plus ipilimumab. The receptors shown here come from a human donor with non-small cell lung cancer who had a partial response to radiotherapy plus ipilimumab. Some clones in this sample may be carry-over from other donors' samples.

The CDR3 sequence: CASSSRTGGIDTQYF. The CDR3 nucleotides read TGTGCCAGCAGCTCACGGACAGGGGGGATAGATACGCAGTATTTT. The chain recombines TRBV21-1 with TRBJ2-3; no DNA check was done on the table's D call, TRBD1. TRBV21-1 is a documented pseudogene. This CDR3 is built from 15 residues.

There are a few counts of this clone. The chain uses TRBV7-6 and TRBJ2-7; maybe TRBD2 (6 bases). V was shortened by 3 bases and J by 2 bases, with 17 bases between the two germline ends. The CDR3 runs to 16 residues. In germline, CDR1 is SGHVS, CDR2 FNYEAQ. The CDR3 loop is CASSFGSGELPYEQYF. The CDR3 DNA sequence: TGTGCCAGCAGCTTCGGTAGCGGTGAGCTTCCCTACGAGCAGTACTTC.

CDR3 DNA: TGTGCCAGCAGCTTAAGCGGGAGTTACGAGCAGTACTTC. It is translated as CASSLSGSYEQYF. This chain uses TRBV7-2 with TRBJ2-7, with 8 bases lining up with TRBD2. Germline-derived CDR1 and CDR2 are SGHTA and FQGNSA. This CDR3 region has 13 residues. With 2 bases clipped from V and 4 bases from J, the junction kept 1 base outside the gene matches.

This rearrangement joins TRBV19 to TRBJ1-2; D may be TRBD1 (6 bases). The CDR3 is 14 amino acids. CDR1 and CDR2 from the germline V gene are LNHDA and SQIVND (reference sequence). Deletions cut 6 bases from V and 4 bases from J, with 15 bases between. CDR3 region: CASRPRQESYGYTF. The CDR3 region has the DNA TGTGCCAGTAGACCGAGACAGGAAAGCTATGGCTACACCTTC.

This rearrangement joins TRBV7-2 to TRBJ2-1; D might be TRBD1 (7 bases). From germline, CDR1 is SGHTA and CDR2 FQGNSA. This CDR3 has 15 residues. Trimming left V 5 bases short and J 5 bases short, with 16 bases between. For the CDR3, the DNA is TGTGCCAGCAGCGGGGAGGCAGGGGGGAACAATGAGCAGTTCTTC. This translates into CASSGEAGGNNEQFF.

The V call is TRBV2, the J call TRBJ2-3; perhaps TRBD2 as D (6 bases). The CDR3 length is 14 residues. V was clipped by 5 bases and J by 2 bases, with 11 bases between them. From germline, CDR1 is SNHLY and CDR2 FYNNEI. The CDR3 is CASSSSGFTDTQYF. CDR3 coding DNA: TGTGCCAGCAGTTCCAGCGGGTTCACAGATACGCAGTATTTT.

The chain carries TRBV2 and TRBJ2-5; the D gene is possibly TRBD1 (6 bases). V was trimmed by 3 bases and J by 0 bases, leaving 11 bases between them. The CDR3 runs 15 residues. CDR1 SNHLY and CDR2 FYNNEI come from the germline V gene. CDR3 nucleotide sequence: TGTGCCAGCAGTGACCCACAGGGATACCAAGAGACCCAGTACTTC. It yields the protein CASSDPQGYQETQYF.

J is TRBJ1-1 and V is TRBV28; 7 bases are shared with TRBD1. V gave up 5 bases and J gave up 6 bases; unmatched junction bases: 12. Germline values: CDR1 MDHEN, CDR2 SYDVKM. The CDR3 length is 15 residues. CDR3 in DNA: TGTGCCAGCAGTCCCACCGAGACAGGGATCCCTGAAGCTTTCTTT. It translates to CASSPTETGIPEAFF.

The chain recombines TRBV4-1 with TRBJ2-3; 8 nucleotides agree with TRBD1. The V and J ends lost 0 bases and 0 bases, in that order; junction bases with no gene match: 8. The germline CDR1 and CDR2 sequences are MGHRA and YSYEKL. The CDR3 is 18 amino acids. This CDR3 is CASSQESLTGGSTDTQYF. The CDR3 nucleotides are TGCGCCAGCAGCCAAGAGTCCCTTACAGGGGGTAGCACAGATACGCAGTATTTT.

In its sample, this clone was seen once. CDR3 coding DNA: TGTGCCAGCAGCATGGACGGGAATAGCAATCAGCCCCAGCATTTT. Amino acid sequence: CASSMDGNSNQPQHF. The chain combines TRBV11-2 with TRBJ1-5; D not resolved. Germline V gene data show CDR1 as SGHAT and CDR2 as FQNNGV. V lost 5 bases and J 0 bases, leaving 11 bases between the germline ends. The CDR3 sequence is 15 residues long.

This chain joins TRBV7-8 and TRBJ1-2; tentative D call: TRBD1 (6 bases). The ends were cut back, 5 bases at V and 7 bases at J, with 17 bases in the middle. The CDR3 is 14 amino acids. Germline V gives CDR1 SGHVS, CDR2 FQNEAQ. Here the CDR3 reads CASSRTGFGGGYTF. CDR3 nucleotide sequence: TGTGCCAGCAGCAGAACAGGGTTTGGGGGTGGCTACACCTTC.

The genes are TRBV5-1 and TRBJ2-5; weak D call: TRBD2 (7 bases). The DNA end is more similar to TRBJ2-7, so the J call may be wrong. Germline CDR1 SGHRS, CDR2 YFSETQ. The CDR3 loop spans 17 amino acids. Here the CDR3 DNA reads TGCGCCAGCAGCTTGGATGGGGGGGCCGCCATAACCTACGAGCAGTACTTC. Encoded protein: CASSLDGGAAITYEQYF.

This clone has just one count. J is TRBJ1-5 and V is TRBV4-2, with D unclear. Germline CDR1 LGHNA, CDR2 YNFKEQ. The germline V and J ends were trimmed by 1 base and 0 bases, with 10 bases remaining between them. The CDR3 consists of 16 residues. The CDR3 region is CASSQVSQASNQPQHF. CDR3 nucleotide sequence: TGTGCCAGCAGCCAAGTGAGTCAGGCTAGCAATCAGCCCCAGCATTTT.

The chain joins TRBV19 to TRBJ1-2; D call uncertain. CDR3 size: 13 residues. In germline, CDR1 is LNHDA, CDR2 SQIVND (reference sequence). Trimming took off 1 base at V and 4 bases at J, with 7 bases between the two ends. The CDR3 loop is CASSIGGGYGYTF. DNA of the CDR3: TGTGCCAGTAGTATAGGCGGAGGCTATGGCTACACCTTC.